There are a few counts of the clone carrying this T cell receptor beta chain. TCRdb processed the RT-PCR reads anew with MiXCR; each CDR3 protein has one entry. The repertoire has about 680,000 distinct CDR3 sequences, approximately 15% of them found once; the top ten carry about 3.9%. The V and J ends lost 1 base and 3 bases respectively, with 10 bases between them. This CDR3 is 14 amino acids long. From germline, CDR1 is SGHTA and CDR2 FQGNSA. The TCR was taken from a female donor in good health, serving as a healthy control. J is TRBJ2-7 and V is TRBV7-2, with D possibly matching TRBD2 (5 bases). The sample comprised memory CD4+ T cells from blood. The CDR3 loop is CASSLGVRDYEQYF. As DNA, the CDR3 is TGTGCCAGCAGCTTAGGGGTGAGGGACTACGAGCAGTACTTC.